These 10 T cell receptor beta chains were sequenced from one sample in a study of CD8+CD57+ T cells in acquired aplastic anemia. Template material for TCR beta VDJ and CDR3 profiling consisted of genomic DNA. TCRdb fed the reads into MiXCR, producing one record per CDR3 protein. The table lists 150,000 to 200,000 distinct CDR3 sequences, around 66% of them singletons, with around 42% in the top ten. The sequencing input was sorted CD4+, CD8+, or CD8+CD57+ T cells (not recorded which) from PBMCs. These receptors were taken from a human donor with severe aplastic anemia or a healthy control (not recorded which).

V is TRBV5-1 and J is TRBJ1-3, with D unresolved. V was shortened by 0 bases and J by 0 bases, with 4 bases between the two germline ends. The CDR3 runs to 14 residues. From germline, CDR1 is SGHRS and CDR2 YFSETQ. CDR3 sequence reads: CASSLVSSGNTIYF. The DNA for the CDR3 is TGCGCCAGCAGCTTGGTTAGCTCTGGAAACACCATATATTTT.

This clonotype was seen many times. The V gene is TRBV12-3 or TRBV12-4, the J gene TRBJ1-1; 10 nucleotides align to TRBD1. Unmatched junction bases numbered 3, after V lost 5 bases and J lost 6 bases. The CDR3 is 13 residues long. The CDR3: CASSLDRGPEAFF. CDR3 nucleotide sequence: TGTGCCAGCAGTCTAGACAGGGGGCCTGAAGCTTTCTTT.

The genes are TRBV19 and TRBJ2-2; D not certain. Trimming pared 8 bases from V and 4 bases from J, leaving 14 bases between. Germline V gene sequence: CDR1 LNHDA, CDR2 SQIVND (reference sequence). The CDR3 is made up of 14 amino acids. The chain's CDR3 is CASLGSSGTGELFF. Here the CDR3 DNA reads TGTGCCAGTCTTGGCAGTTCGGGCACCGGGGAGCTGTTTTTT.

This clonotype was recorded a few times. One junction end does not reproduce the germline sequence, and a read error may be involved. The chain combines TRBV14 with TRBJ2-1; 11 bases map to TRBD1. CDR1 is SGHDN and CDR2 is FVKESK in the germline V gene. The CDR3 runs 17 residues. The CDR3, as DNA: TGTGCCAGCAGCCAATTTATTCCGGGACAGGGGGACAATGAGCAGTTCTTT. Amino acid sequence: CASSQFIPGQGDNEQFF.

This chain links TRBV29-1 with TRBJ1-1; the match to TRBD1 covers 8 bases. After removal of 7 bases from V and 3 bases from J, the junction contained 7 bases not matched to a gene. Germline-derived CDR1 and CDR2 are SQVTM and ANQGSEA. The CDR3 is made up of 13 amino acids. The CDR3 is CSARTGLHTEAFF. Written as DNA, the CDR3 is TGCAGCGCCAGGACAGGGCTGCACACTGAAGCTTTCTTT.

Comment on this clonotype: An end of the junction does not agree with germline; a read error may underlie this. The V and J genes are TRBV5-4 and TRBJ2-1, with D maybe TRBD1 (6 bases). Germline CDR1 and CDR2: SGHNT and YYREEE (reference sequence). The length of the CDR3 is 12 residues. The CDR3 nucleotides read TGCGCCAGCAGCTTCACAGGGTTTGAGCAGTTCTTC. Translated: CASSFTGFEQFF.

The V and J genes are TRBV30 and TRBJ2-1; TRBD2 matches at 9 bases. The germline V gene encodes CDR1 GTSNPN and CDR2 SVGIG (reference sequence). The CDR3 length is 14 residues. J was trimmed by 4 bases and V by 1 base; bases with no gene match: 2. In DNA, the CDR3 is TGTGCCTGGAGTGGCGGGGGGGCGTACAATGAGCAGTTCTTC. Its translation is CAWSGGGAYNEQFF.

The chain uses TRBV5-1 and TRBJ2-3, with 9 bases aligning to TRBD2. The CDR3 consists of 16 residues. Germline-derived CDR1 and CDR2 are SGHRS and YFSETQ. The V segment lost 3 bases and the J segment 4 bases; nucleotides outside the gene matches: 9. The CDR3 nucleotides read TGCGCCAGCAGCTCGCGAGCGGGAGGTGACGCAGATACGCAGTATTTT. Translation: CASSSRAGGDADTQYF.

The chain couples TRBV7-9 to TRBJ2-1, with D unresolved. Germline V lookup: CDR1 SEHNR, CDR2 FQNEAQ (reference sequence). Trimming shortened V by 5 bases and J by 4 bases, and 9 bases separated the two germline ends. The CDR3 covers 13 residues. The CDR3 spells CASSESLYNEQFF. CDR3 in DNA: TGTGCCAGCAGCGAATCCCTGTACAATGAGCAGTTCTTC. The whole variable domain, filled in from reference TRBV7-9 and TRBJ2-1, reads DTGVSQNPRHKITKRGQNVTFRCDPISEHNRLYWYRQTLGQGPEFLTYFQNEAQLEKSRLLSDRFSAERPKGSFSTLEIQRTEQGDSAMYLCASSESLYNEQFFGPGTRLTVL.

This clonotype showed up just once. The CDR3 nucleotides are TGCAGCACGCCGGGACCCCGGGGCTACAATGAGCAGTTCTTC. Its translation is CSTPGPRGYNEQFF. J is TRBJ2-1 and V is TRBV29-1; the D call may be TRBD1 or TRBD2 (5 bases each). Trimming took 8 bases from V and 3 from J, leaving 17 bases between them. In germline, CDR1 is SQVTM, CDR2 ANQGSEA. This CDR3 spans 14 amino acids.